One and the same sample provided the 22 T cell receptor beta chains below, sequenced in a study of T cell responses to AZD1222 COVID-19 vaccine. The table came from immunoSEQ multiplex PCR; TCRdb's copy has only in-frame clones and leaves some out. The sample includes about 100,000 clones, about nine tenths of them seen just once. The source was peripheral blood, collected on day 0 of AZD1222 vaccination. The origin of the receptors is an adult in good health.

V gene TRBV10-3 combines with J gene TRBJ2-7; TRBD2 matches at 13 bases. V was pared by 8 bases and J by 0 bases, with 7 bases of the junction left unmatched. Germline CDR1 is ENHRY and CDR2 is SYGVKD. This CDR3 comprises 16 residues. CDR3 region: CAIGTSGIPGSYEQYF. CDR3 coding DNA: TGTGCCATCGGGACTAGCGGGATTCCGGGCTCCTACGAGCAGTACTTC.

This chain joins TRBV2 and TRBJ2-7; D gene ambiguous. This CDR3 region has 14 residues. Per germline, CDR1 SNHLY and CDR2 FYNNEI. V was pared by 0 bases and J by 3 bases, with 9 bases between. As DNA, the CDR3 is TGTGCCAGCAGTGAAGCGATCGCAGGCTACGAGCAGTACTTC. The encoded protein is CASSEAIAGYEQYF.

Only a few counts were recorded for this clone. The chain is built from TRBV20-1 and TRBJ1-2, with D hard to call. Trimming pared 0 bases from V and 6 bases from J, leaving 5 bases between. The CDR3 contains 11 residues. Looked up from germline, CDR1 is DFQATT and CDR2 is SNEGSKA (reference sequence). The CDR3 nucleotides read TGCAGTGCTAGAGATTCTGATGGCTACACCTTC. This translates into CSARDSDGYTF.

The V call is TRBV13, the J call TRBJ2-5, with 8 bases fitting TRBD2. V trimming: 5 bases; J trimming: 4 bases; junction bases outside the gene matches: 9. This CDR3 comprises 15 residues. The germline V gene encodes CDR1 PRHDT and CDR2 FYEKMQ (reference sequence). DNA for the CDR3: TGTGCCAGCAGCATCAGAGCGGGAGCAGCAGAGACCCAGTACTTC. Amino acids: CASSIRAGAAETQYF.

The chain is built from TRBV5-4 and TRBJ1-2; D is possibly TRBD1 (6 bases). Germline-derived CDR1 and CDR2 are SGHNT and YYREEE (reference sequence). This CDR3 has 16 residues. Trimming pared 0 bases from V and 4 bases from J, leaving 16 bases between. The CDR3, as DNA: TGTGCCAGCAGCTTGGCCGGGGGGGCGCGGGGCTATGGCTACACCTTC. Encoded protein: CASSLAGGARGYGYTF.

The chain employs TRBV4-1 and TRBJ1-4, with D maybe TRBD1 (6 bases). Trimming took off 3 bases at V and 8 bases at J, with 19 bases between the two ends. The CDR3 has 16 amino acids. CDR1 is MGHRA and CDR2 is YSYEKL in the germline V gene. The CDR3 here is CASSQAPRDKGEKLFF. CDR3 DNA sequence: TGCGCCAGCAGCCAGGCACCCCGGGACAAAGGGGAAAAACTGTTTTTT.

The V gene is TRBV5-4, the J gene TRBJ2-3; 8 bases map to TRBD2. CDR1 SGHNT and CDR2 YYREEE come from the germline V gene (reference sequence). Trimming removed 2 bases from V and 4 bases from J; junction bases left unmatched: 9. This CDR3 is built from 16 residues. The CDR3 DNA follows: TGTGCCAGCAGCTTTAAAAGCGGGAGTGGCGCAGATACGCAGTATTTT. It is translated as CASSFKSGSGADTQYF.

The rearrangement joins TRBV27 to TRBJ2-7, with TRBD2 matching 7 bases. The length of the CDR3 is 14 residues. CDR1 and CDR2 (germline): MNHEY, SMNVEV (reference sequence). V lost 2 bases to trimming and J lost 3 bases; unmatched junction nucleotides: 4. DNA for the CDR3: TGTGCCAGCAGTTTAGGCGGGAGTAGCTACGAGCAGTACTTC. It is translated as CASSLGGSSYEQYF.

The CDR3 here is CASRGTHNEQFF. CDR3 sequence (DNA): TGTGCCAGCAGGGGGACCCACAATGAGCAGTTCTTC. The V and J genes are TRBV5-8 and TRBJ2-1, with D perhaps matching TRBD1 or TRBD2 (5 bases each). The V gene's germline CDR1 is SGHTS and CDR2 YDEGEE. The ends were cut back, 5 bases at V and 5 bases at J, with 8 bases in the middle. The length of the CDR3 is 12 residues.

The chain couples TRBV4-2 to TRBJ2-5; D is tentatively TRBD1 or TRBD2 (5 bases each). The germline CDR1 and CDR2 sequences are LGHNA and YNFKEQ. The CDR3 runs 14 residues. Trimming stripped 3 bases from V and 5 bases from J, with 13 bases between. The CDR3 DNA is TGTGCCAGCAGCCAGGGACGGCCGGTCGAGACCCAGTACTTC. As protein: CASSQGRPVETQYF.

V usage is TRBV5-5 and J usage is TRBJ2-7; either TRBD1 or TRBD2 may fit D (5 bases each). Germline CDR1 reads SGHKS; CDR2 reads YYEKEE (reference sequence). The CDR3 totals 16 residues. Trimming shortened V by 0 bases and J by 2 bases, and 15 bases separated the two germline ends. The CDR3 DNA reads as TGTGCCAGCAGCTTGGGTTTAAGGGGAGATACCTACGAGCAGTACTTC. Its protein is CASSLGLRGDTYEQYF.

The chain is built from TRBV30 and TRBJ2-1, with D unclear. The CDR3 runs to 13 residues. V was shortened by 0 bases and J by 7 bases, with 10 bases between the two germline ends. Looked up from germline, CDR1 is GTSNPN and CDR2 is SVGIG (reference sequence). The CDR3: CAWSVLNLNEQFF. The CDR3 coding sequence is TGTGCCTGGAGTGTACTGAATCTGAATGAGCAGTTCTTC.

The chain employs TRBV6-6 and TRBJ1-5; the D is unclear. V was cut by 10 bases and J by 2 bases, with 12 bases left in between. This CDR3 contains 13 residues. Germline V gene data show CDR1 as MNHNY and CDR2 as SVGAGI (reference sequence). The CDR3 reads CATDDRRNQPQHF. CDR3 DNA sequence: TGTGCCACCGACGACCGGCGCAATCAGCCCCAGCATTTT.

The CDR3 DNA follows: TGTGCCTGGAGCCCTGACCTAAATCAGCCCCAGCATTTT. The encoded protein is CAWSPDLNQPQHF. This chain links TRBV30 with TRBJ1-5, with D unresolved. V gave up 3 bases and J gave up 4 bases, with 10 bases separating them. The CDR3 covers 13 residues. CDR1 is GTSNPN, CDR2 SVGIG, per germline (reference sequence). Full variable domain (rest looked up from reference TRBV30 and TRBJ1-5): SQTIHQWPATLVQPVGSPLSLECTVEGTSNPNLYWYRQAAGRGLQLLFYSVGIGQISSEVPQNLSASRPQDRQFILSSKKLLLSDSGFYLCAWSPDLNQPQHFGDGTRLSIL.

This clone came up once. This chain connects TRBV6-5 to TRBJ2-1, with D possibly being TRBD1 (6 bases). Germline values: CDR1 MNHEY, CDR2 SVGAGI. The V and J ends lost 9 bases and 4 bases respectively, with 13 bases between them. The CDR3 is 13 amino acids. The CDR3 nucleotides are TGTGCCAGGAACCCACAGGGATACAATGAGCAGTTCTTC. Translation: CARNPQGYNEQFF.

The CDR3 region is CAIQGLYDNSPLHF. DNA for the CDR3: TGTGCCATCCAGGGTCTGTACGATAATTCACCCCTCCACTTT. This rearrangement joins TRBV10-3 to TRBJ1-6; perhaps TRBD1 as D (5 bases). The germline CDR1 and CDR2 sequences are ENHRY and SYGVKD. The V gene lost 8 bases and the J gene lost 5 bases, with 13 bases spanning the gap. The CDR3 covers 14 residues.

V usage is TRBV6-4 and J usage is TRBJ2-3; 8 positions match TRBD1. Germline CDR1 is MRHNA and CDR2 is SNTAGT. The CDR3 totals 14 residues. V was clipped by 6 bases and J by 2 bases; unmatched bases: 4. CDR3 amino acids: CASSRQGHTDTQYF. The CDR3 DNA sequence: TGTGCCAGCAGCCGACAGGGGCACACAGATACGCAGTATTTT.

The V gene is TRBV11-1, the J gene TRBJ2-1, with 9 bases lining up with TRBD1. The CDR3 contains 13 residues. V was pared by 5 bases and J by 7 bases, with 3 bases of the junction left unmatched. Per the germline V gene, CDR1 is SGHAT and CDR2 is FQDESV (reference sequence). For the CDR3, the DNA is TGTGCCAGCAGCATTGACAGGGGGAATGAGCAGTTCTTC. It translates to CASSIDRGNEQFF.

This clone is a singleton in its sample. The rearrangement links TRBV7-9 to TRBJ2-5; no definite D call. V was cut by 2 bases and J by 4 bases, with 8 bases left in between. Germline V gives CDR1 SEHNR, CDR2 FQNEAQ (reference sequence). The CDR3 length is 13 residues. The CDR3, as DNA: TGTGCCAGCAGCTTACCCACGCTAGAGACCCAGTACTTC. Protein: CASSLPTLETQYF.

The chain uses TRBV7-8 and TRBJ2-3; D not resolved. In germline, CDR1 is SGHVS, CDR2 FQNEAQ. The CDR3 extends over 13 amino acids. Trimming pared 1 base from V and 6 bases from J, leaving 8 bases between. The CDR3 sequence: CASSLGLQDTQYF. For the CDR3, the DNA is TGTGCCAGCAGCTTAGGGCTCCAGGATACGCAGTATTTT.

The chain employs TRBV6-4 and TRBJ1-2; the match to TRBD1 covers 8 bases. The CDR3 loop spans 14 amino acids. V dropped 6 bases and J dropped 4; count of bases not matched to a gene: 7. The germline gives CDR1 MRHNA, CDR2 SNTAGT. In DNA form, the CDR3 reads TGTGCCAGCAGACCGGGACAGGATGCCTATGGCTACACCTTC. This codes for CASRPGQDAYGYTF.

V and J are TRBV19 and TRBJ1-1; no firm D call. V shed 5 bases and J shed 0 bases, with 10 bases lying between them. The CDR3 runs 14 residues. Germline lookup yields CDR1 LNHDA and CDR2 SQIVND (reference sequence). CDR3 protein: CASSFFFLNTEAFF. CDR3 in DNA: TGTGCCAGTAGTTTTTTCTTCTTGAACACTGAAGCTTTCTTT.